Listed below are T cell receptor beta chains from one sample, sequenced in a study of shared clonotypes between healthy human individuals. Sequencing used immunoSEQ multiplex PCR; TCRdb keeps in-frame clones, though not all of them. This table holds 2 million to 2.5 million clones, approximately 96% found once. The sample was naive CD4+ T cells sorted from blood. The receptors shown here come from a man aged 18-30 years in good health. The CDR3 runs from the conserved cysteine through the conserved F or W. D genes are given only for firm matches. Clone sizes are given selectively: once, few, many, or a class where the clone is expanded.

V gene	J gene	D gene	clone size	CDR3 DNA	CDR3 protein
TRBV6-1	TRBJ2-5	TRBD2	.	TGTGCCAGCAGTGACGCCCGGCGACTAGCGGGCGTACAAGAGACCCAGTACTTC	CASSDARRLAGVQETQYF
TRBV6-1	TRBJ2-3	.	.	TGTGCCAGCAGCCAAGGGAGCACAGATACGCAGTATTTT	CASSQGSTDTQYF
TRBV6-5	TRBJ2-3	.	.	TGTGCCAGCAGCCGTGTTGGAGCCATAGATACGCAGTATTTT	CASSRVGAIDTQYF
TRBV27	TRBJ1-1	.	.	TGTGCCAGCCGGAGAATGGCTGTGAACACTGAAGCTTTCTTT	CASRRMAVNTEAFF
TRBV7-9	TRBJ2-1	.	.	TGTGCCAGCTATGTAAGGACAAATTACAATGAGCAGTTCTTC	CASYVRTNYNEQFF
TRBV5-1	TRBJ2-1	.	once	TGCGCCAGCAGCGGTACTAGCCGCTCCTACAATGAGCAGTTCTTC	CASSGTSRSYNEQFF
TRBV4-1	TRBJ2-7	TRBD2	once	TGCGCCAGCAGCCAAGACCGGCTAGCGGGCGAGCAGTACTTC	CASSQDRLAGEQYF
TRBV4-1	TRBJ2-5	TRBD2	.	TGCGCCAGCAGCTCTAGCGGGGGATCGCAAGAGACCCAGTACTTC	CASSSSGGSQETQYF
TRBV21-1	TRBJ2-7	.	.	TGTGCCAGCAGCAAAGCGCAGGCCTACGAGCAGTACTTC	CASSKAQAYEQYF
TRBV7-9	TRBJ2-2	.	.	TGTGCCAGCAGCGGGGGGACAGCCAAATCGAACACCGGGGAGCTGTTTTTT	CASSGGTAKSNTGELFF
TRBV2	TRBJ2-2	.	.	TGTGCCAGCAGTGAACTCGGACTTACTAACACCGGGGAGCTGTTTTTT	CASSELGLTNTGELFF
TRBV4-3	TRBJ2-1	TRBD1	.	TGCGCCAGCAGCCAAGGTCCGACAGGGAGCTCTAGTGGAGAGCAGTTCTTC	CASSQGPTGSSSGEQFF
TRBV28	TRBJ2-2	.	.	TGTGCCAGCAGAGTACTAACCGGGGAGCTGTTTTTT	CASRVLTGELFF
TRBV5-1	TRBJ1-2	.	.	TGCGCCAGCAGCCCGAACGGGGGCATAATCTATGGCTACACCTTC	CASSPNGGIIYGYTF
TRBV4-1	TRBJ1-1	.	.	TGCGCCAGCAGCCAAGACGTGATATTCGTGAACACTGAAGCTTTCTTT	CASSQDVIFVNTEAFF
TRBV5-1	TRBJ2-5	TRBD2	.	TGCGCCAGCAGCTTGGCGCGGGGGGGAGCCTGGGAGACCCAGTACTTC	CASSLARGGAWETQYF
TRBV30	TRBJ2-5	.	.	TGTGCCTGGAGTGTTGGTCCAGCGGGTAAGACCCAGTACTTC	CAWSVGPAGKTQYF
TRBV6-1	TRBJ2-2	.	.	TGTGCCAGCAGTGACCACAGGACGAACACCGGGGAGCTGTTTTTT	CASSDHRTNTGELFF
TRBV5-1	TRBJ2-4	TRBD1	.	TGCGCCAGCAGTTCAGGGGGAGCCAAAAACATTCAGTACTTC	CASSSGGAKNIQYF
TRBV30	TRBJ1-5	TRBD1	.	TGTGCCTGGACTATGGGAGGGGGCAGCGGCAATCAGCCCCAGCATTTT	CAWTMGGGSGNQPQHF
TRBV28	TRBJ2-7	TRBD1	.	TGTGCCAGCAGTCCCGGACAGGACCCCTACGAGCAGTACTTC	CASSPGQDPYEQYF
TRBV7-2	TRBJ1-2	.	.	TGTGCCAGCAGCTTAGAGGCCAGAGCTAACTATGGCTACACCTTC	CASSLEARANYGYTF
TRBV7-8	TRBJ2-5	TRBD1	.	TGTGCCAGCAGCTGGGGAGCCGACAGGGCTCGAGAGACCCAGTACTTC	CASSWGADRARETQYF
TRBV7-2	TRBJ2-7	TRBD2	once	TGTGCCAGCAGCCCCCCACTAGCGAACCCTAGGGAGCAGTACTTC	CASSPPLANPREQYF
TRBV19	TRBJ2-3	TRBD2	.	TGTGCCAGTAGTAGAGTAGCGGGAGTAGTTCCAGATACGCAGTATTTT	CASSRVAGVVPDTQYF
TRBV30	TRBJ1-6	.	.	TGTGCCTGGAGTGTCGGGAACTCCTATAATTCACCCCTCCACTTT	CAWSVGNSYNSPLHF
TRBV11-2	TRBJ2-7	.	.	.	CASSSARDRGVGSVFWQYF
TRBV15	TRBJ2-5	TRBD2	once	TGTGCCACCAGCAGGGGACCGGGACTAGCGGGAGAAGAGACCCAGTACTTC	CATSRGPGLAGEETQYF
TRBV18	TRBJ2-1	TRBD2	.	TGTGCCAGCTCACCGTCACTAGCGGGAGCTCACAATGAGCAGTTCTTC	CASSPSLAGAHNEQFF
TRBV9	TRBJ2-7	TRBD2	.	TGTGCCAGCAGCGTACTGTTGAGTACGCGGGGGACCACCTACGAGCAGTACTTC	CASSVLLSTRGTTYEQYF
TRBV6-1	TRBJ2-7	.	few	TGTGCCAGCAGTGAAGAGGGCAGGGCACCCTACGAGCAGTACTTC	CASSEEGRAPYEQYF
TRBV7-2	TRBJ1-2	.	.	TGTGCCAGCAGCGGTGGGGGATACTATGGCTACACCTTC	CASSGGGYYGYTF
TRBV5-8	TRBJ1-4	.	once	TGTGCCAGCAGCTTGGAAGGTCTGGGGGAAAAACTGTTTTTT	CASSLEGLGEKLFF
TRBV11-2	TRBJ2-1	.	.	TGTGCCAGCAGTTTGACAGACCCGACCGTTACCAATGAGCAGTTCTTC	CASSLTDPTVTNEQFF
TRBV27	TRBJ2-1	TRBD2	once	TGTGCCAGCAGCGCTAGCGGGGGCTACAATGAGCAGTTCTTC	CASSASGGYNEQFF
TRBV29-1	TRBJ1-1	.	.	TGCAGCGTTGAGAGGAGGTTAGACACTGAAGCTTTCTTT	CSVERRLDTEAFF
TRBV19	TRBJ1-5	.	.	TGTGCCAGTAGTATAGGACGGGTAATCAATCAGCCCCAGCATTTT	CASSIGRVINQPQHF
TRBV5-6	TRBJ2-7	.	once	TGTGCCAGCAGCTTGTTCGGTTCCTACGAGCAGTACTTC	CASSLFGSYEQYF
TRBV28	TRBJ2-1	.	.	TGTGCCAGCAGTTTACCGGGATCCTCCTACAATGAGCAGTTCTTC	CASSLPGSSYNEQFF
TRBV18	TRBJ1-4	.	.	TGTGCCAGCTCACCGGGCACCACAGAGACTAATGAAAAACTGTTTTTT	CASSPGTTETNEKLFF